This T cell receptor beta chain was identified during a study of CD8 T cells in Susac syndrome. The RNA, about 0.45 to 1 ug, was put through reverse transcription using random hexamers. Multiplex PCR with immunoSEQ amplified the TCR beta CDR3 across 54 Vbeta and 13 Jbeta. One entry per CDR3 protein results from TCRdb running MiXCR on the immunoSEQ multiplex PCR reads. The table records about 210,000 distinct CDR3 sequences, 95% of them present only once. V lost 0 bases to trimming and J lost 3 bases; unmatched junction nucleotides: 24. The germline V gene has CDR1 LGHNA and CDR2 YNFKEQ. The CDR3 runs to 23 residues. Sequencing of TCR beta was undertaken in CD8+ and CD4+ T cells derived from blood.

The sequence was obtained from a human donor with multiple sclerosis. The specimen sequenced was CD4+ T cells from PBMCs. The rearrangement links TRBV4-2 to TRBJ2-2; TRBD2 matches at 8 bases. The CDR3 is CASSQDRVFPSTGGAFDTGELFF. The CDR3, as DNA: TGTGCCAGCAGCCAAGATAGGGTGTTCCCTAGCACGGGGGGGGCCTTTGACACCGGGGAGCTGTTTTTT.